This TCR beta chain is drawn from a study of shared clonotypes between healthy human individuals. Study in general: Plates per donor: three CD4 naive, three CD4 memory, two CD8 naive, one CD8 memory.

Measured with immunoSEQ multiplex PCR; TCRdb has only the in-frame clones, and not every one. Of approximately 740,000 clones listed, under 80% are singletons. Per germline, CDR1 SGHNT and CDR2 YYREEE (reference sequence). After removal of 4 bases from V and 9 bases from J, the junction contained 13 bases not matched to a gene. The CDR3 spans 16 residues. The TCR sequence derives from a woman under 40 in good health. V usage is TRBV5-4 and J usage is TRBJ2-1, with 10 bases aligning to TRBD2. Sequenced material: memory CD4+ T cells sorted from blood. Subset of the sample: CD45RA-negative fraction. The CDR3 nucleotides read TGTGCCAGCAGCCCGGGGGGAGCGGGAGGGGAGGGTGAGCAGTTCTTC. It yields the protein CASSPGGAGGEGEQFF.